This TCR beta chain is drawn from a study of neurological immune-mediated disorders. In this sample, this clonotype turned up many times. Its antigen is as yet unknown. Study results and caveats: For the multiple sclerosis repertoire cluster, no association with any clinical or MRI feature was found. None of the CDR3 amino acid sequences of expanded clones recurred across subjects, suggesting private repertoires in all groups.

Unsorted libraries were prepared from 2 million PBMCs held at -80 C. TCRdb re-called the 5' RACE reads with MiXCR, one entry per CDR3 protein. The sample contains 70,000 or so distinct CDR3 sequences, 4% to 6% of which appear only once. This TCR was recovered from a woman under 40 with multiple sclerosis. Sample: PBMCs.

The CDR3 loop is CASNPGQVWPSYETQYF. Written as DNA, the CDR3 is TGCGCCAGCAACCCGGGACAGGTTTGGCCTAGTTATGAGACCCAGTACTTC. The chain has TRBV5-1 and TRBJ2-5; 8 bases agree with TRBD1. The CDR3 is 17 amino acids. Trimming took 6 bases from V and 5 from J; bases not matched to a gene: 18. Germline V gene lookup returns CDR1 SGHRS and CDR2 YFSETQ.